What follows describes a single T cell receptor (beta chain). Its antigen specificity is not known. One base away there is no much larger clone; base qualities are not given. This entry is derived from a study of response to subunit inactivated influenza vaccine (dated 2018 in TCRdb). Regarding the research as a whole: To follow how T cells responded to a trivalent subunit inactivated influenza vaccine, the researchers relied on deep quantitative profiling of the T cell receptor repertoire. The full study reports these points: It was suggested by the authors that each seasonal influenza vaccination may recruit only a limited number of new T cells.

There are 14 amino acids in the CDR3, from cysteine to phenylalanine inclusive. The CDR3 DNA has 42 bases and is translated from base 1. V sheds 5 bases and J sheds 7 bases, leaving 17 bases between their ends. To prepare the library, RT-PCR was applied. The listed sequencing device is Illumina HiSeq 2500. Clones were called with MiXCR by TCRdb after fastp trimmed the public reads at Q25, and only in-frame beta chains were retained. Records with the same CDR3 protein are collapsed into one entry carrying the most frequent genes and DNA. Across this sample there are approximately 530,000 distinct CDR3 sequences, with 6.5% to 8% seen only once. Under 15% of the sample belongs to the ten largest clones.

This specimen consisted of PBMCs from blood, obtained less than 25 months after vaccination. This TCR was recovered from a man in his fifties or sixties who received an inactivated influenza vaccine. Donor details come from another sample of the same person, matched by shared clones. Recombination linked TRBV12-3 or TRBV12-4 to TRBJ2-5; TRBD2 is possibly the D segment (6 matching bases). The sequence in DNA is TGTGCCAGCAGTATGGGACTTACCAAGGGGACCCAGTACTTC. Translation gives CASSMGLTKGTQYF.